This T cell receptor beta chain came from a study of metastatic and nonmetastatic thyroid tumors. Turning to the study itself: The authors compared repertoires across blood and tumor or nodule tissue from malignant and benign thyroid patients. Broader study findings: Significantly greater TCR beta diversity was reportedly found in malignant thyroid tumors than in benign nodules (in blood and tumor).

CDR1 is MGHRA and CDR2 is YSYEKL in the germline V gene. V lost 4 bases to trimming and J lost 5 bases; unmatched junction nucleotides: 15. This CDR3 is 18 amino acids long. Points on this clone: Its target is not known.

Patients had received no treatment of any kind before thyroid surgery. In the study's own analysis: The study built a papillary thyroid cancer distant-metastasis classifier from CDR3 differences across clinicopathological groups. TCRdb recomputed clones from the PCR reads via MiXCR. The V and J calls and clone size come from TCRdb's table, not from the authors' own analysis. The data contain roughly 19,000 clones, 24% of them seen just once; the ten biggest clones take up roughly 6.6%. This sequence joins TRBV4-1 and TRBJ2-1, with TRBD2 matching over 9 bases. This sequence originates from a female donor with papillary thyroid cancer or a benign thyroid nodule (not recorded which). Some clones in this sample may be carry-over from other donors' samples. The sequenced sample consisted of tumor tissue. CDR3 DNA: TGCGCCAGCAGCCGCCTAAGGCCGGGCCTAGCGGGGAACAATGAGCAGTTCTTC. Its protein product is CASSRLRPGLAGNNEQFF.